What follows are 26 T cell receptor beta chains derived from one specimen sequenced in a study of T cells in women clearing cervical HPV infection. The protocol was immunoSEQ multiplex PCR, while the TCRdb copy is restricted to in-frame clones and leaves out a portion. Recorded for this sample: roughly 20,000 clones. Sequenced sample: blood buffy coat. The source is a woman aged 18-70 years with a cervical HPV16 infection that either progressed to CIN3+ or cleared (not recorded which).

Of note for this clone: The CDR3 is cut off 3 residues early in the read; its end comes from the germline J gene. This chain connects TRBV5-1 to TRBJ1-5; possible D gene TRBD1, 5 bases. This CDR3 has 14 residues. The germline V and J ends were trimmed by 5 bases and 6 bases, with 15 bases remaining between them. Germline V CDR1 and CDR2: SGHRS, YFSETQ. The sequenced part of the CDR3 DNA is TGCGCCAGCAGGGAAGACAGTTGGAGTCAGCCC. Protein: CASREDSWSQP. Given in full, the CDR3 is CASREDSWSQPQHF.

In the case of this clone: The CDR3 is cut off 3 residues early in the read; its end comes from the germline J gene. The rearrangement links TRBV7-2 to TRBJ2-1; 8 bases match TRBD1. The CDR3 runs to 15 residues. Germline V gene lookup returns CDR1 SGHTA and CDR2 FQGNSA. V shed 5 bases, J shed 9 bases, and the junction held 12 bases outside the gene matches. The CDR3 here is CASSRDRGPSAEQFF. The sequenced part of the CDR3 DNA is TGTGCCAGCAGCCGCGACAGGGGTCCTTCGGCTGAG.

Regarding this clone: Read coverage stops 3 residues before the CDR3 terminus; the germline J gene supplies the remainder. The rearrangement joins TRBV5-4 to TRBJ1-2; 10 nucleotides match TRBD1. With V trimmed by 4 bases and J by 4 bases, 4 bases remained unmatched. In germline, CDR1 is SGHNT, CDR2 YYREEE (reference sequence). This CDR3 is 14 amino acids long. The CDR3 loop reads CASSEGQGTYGYTF. The sequenced part of the CDR3 DNA is TGTGCCAGCAGCGAGGGACAGGGGACCTATGGC. Drawing the rest from reference TRBV5-4 and TRBJ1-2, the complete variable domain is ETGVTQSPTHLIKTRGQQVTLRCSSQSGHNTVSWYQQALGQGPQFIFQYYREEENGRGNFPPRFSGLQFPNYSSELNVNALELDDSALYLCASSEGQGTYGYTFGSGTRLTVV.

A remark on this clone: The CDR3 extends 3 residues past the end of the read, so its final part is completed from the germline J gene. This chain uses TRBV20-1 with TRBJ2-1, with TRBD2 matching 7 bases. Losses at the gene ends were 6 bases for V and 7 bases for J; bases not matched to a gene: 9. Germline V gene data show CDR1 as DFQATT and CDR2 as SNEGSKA (reference sequence). This CDR3 region has 13 residues. The CDR3 here is CSALSGAGNEQFF. The CDR3 bases that were read are TGCAGTGCGTTGAGCGGGGCAGGGAATGAG.

Points on this clone: Read coverage stops 3 residues before the CDR3 terminus; the germline J gene supplies the remainder. The chain uses TRBV7-9 and TRBJ2-3, with TRBD2 matching over 7 bases. The ends lost 7 bases at V and 6 bases at J; junction bases unmatched: 13. From germline, CDR1 is SEHNR and CDR2 FQNEAQ (reference sequence). This CDR3 spans 15 amino acids. The part of the CDR3 DNA that was read is TGTGCCAGCATCCCCTCCGGGGGGATGAAGGATACG. This sequence encodes CASIPSGGMKDT. The CDR3 reads in full as CASIPSGGMKDTQYF.

Comment on this clone: The read ends 3 residues shy of where the CDR3 ends; the end is completed using the germline J gene. J is TRBJ2-2 and V is TRBV20-1, with a possible D match to TRBD1 (5 bases). Germline loops: CDR1 DFQATT, CDR2 SNEGSKA (reference sequence). The length of the CDR3 is 15 residues. Trimming took off 4 bases at V and 0 bases at J, with 12 bases between the two ends. The CDR3 spells CSATPGSPNTGELFF. CDR3 DNA, as far as it was read: TGCAGTGCTACCCCAGGGTCCCCGAACACCGGGGAG.

Points on this clone: The CDR3 goes on 3 residues after the read ends, and that part is filled in from the germline J gene. V is TRBV7-3 and J is TRBJ2-1; 9 bases are a match to TRBD2. Germline V CDR1 and CDR2: SGHTA, FQGTGA. V was pared by 1 base and J by 2 bases, with 3 bases of the junction left unmatched. The CDR3 has 16 amino acids. The covered CDR3 bases are TGTGCCAGCAGCTTAAGAGGCGGGGGGGCCTACAATGAG. This encodes CASSLRGGGAYNE. The complete CDR3 protein is CASSLRGGGAYNEQFF.

Notes on this clone: Read coverage stops 3 residues before the CDR3 terminus; the germline J gene supplies the remainder. The J gene is TRBJ1-2, the V gene TRBV2, with D unclear. Germline CDR1 is SNHLY and CDR2 is FYNNEI. This CDR3 has 14 amino acids. CDR3 bases read: TGTGCCACACTTCGAACCCTGGGAGGCGGGGGC. Translated, it gives CATLRTLGGGG. The whole CDR3 region reads CATLRTLGGGGYTF.

Comment on this clone: The CDR3 extends 3 residues past the end of the read, so its final part is completed from the germline J gene. J is TRBJ1-2 and V is TRBV2; tentatively, D is TRBD1 (5 bases). From germline, CDR1 is SNHLY and CDR2 FYNNEI. This CDR3 region has 14 residues. CDR3 sequence: CASRWGNSGPGYTF. CDR3 DNA (partial): TGTGCCAGCAGATGGGGAAATTCAGGGCCAGGC.

Comment on this clone: The read falls 3 residues short of the CDR3 end, and the missing part is taken from the germline J gene. This chain uses TRBV6-1 with TRBJ2-2; TRBD2 aligns across 7 bases. This CDR3 is built from 16 residues. Germline CDR1 MNHNS, CDR2 SASEGT. The sequenced CDR3 bases are TGTGCCAGCAGTGGGGGGATTGGGGGGGGAAATTCACCG. Its protein is CASSGGIGGGNSP. The CDR3 as a whole reads CASSGGIGGGNSPLFF.

Comment on this clone: From the germline J gene comes the end of the CDR3, since the read stops 3 residues before it. V is TRBV6-1 and J is TRBJ2-7; D gene uncertain. This CDR3 region has 13 residues. The germline gives CDR1 MNHNS, CDR2 SASEGT. Trimming pared 2 bases from V and 6 bases from J, leaving 11 bases between. CDR3 region: CASSELRFSEQYF. CDR3 DNA (partial): TGTGCCAGCAGTGAACTCAGGTTTAGCGAG.

Turning to this clone: The read gets to within 3 residues of the CDR3 end, and the germline J gene fills in the rest. The rearrangement uses TRBV7-9 and TRBJ1-2; D is undetermined. The CDR3 loop spans 13 amino acids. Germline CDR1 reads SEHNR; CDR2 reads FQNEAQ (reference sequence). The sequenced CDR3 bases are TGTGCCAGCAGCTTTATGAGCTCCTACGAC. This gives the protein CASSFMSSYD. The entire CDR3 is CASSFMSSYDYTF.

The CDR3: CATSRDQQGNYGYTF. The DNA read from the CDR3 is TGTGCCACCAGCAGAGATCAACAGGGCAACTATGGC. The chain couples TRBV15 to TRBJ1-2; D perhaps matches TRBD1 (6 bases). The sequence runs out 3 residues before the end of the CDR3; the remainder is reconstructed from the germline J gene. The germline V and J ends were trimmed by 0 bases and 2 bases, with 10 bases remaining between them. The CDR3 totals 15 residues. The germline V gene has CDR1 LNHNV and CDR2 YYDKDF (reference sequence). The variable domain in full, completed from reference TRBV15 and TRBJ1-2, reads DAMVIQNPRYQVTQFGKPVTLSCSQTLNHNVMYWYQQKSSQAPKLLFHYYDKDFNNEADTPDNFQSRRPNTSFCFLDIRSPGLGDTAMYLCATSRDQQGNYGYTFGSGTRLTVV.

Turning to this clone: The read finishes 3 residues shy of the CDR3 end, and the germline J gene is used to complete it. The chain has TRBV4-2 and TRBJ2-5; 10 bases match TRBD2. The germline V gene has CDR1 LGHNA and CDR2 YNFKEQ. This CDR3 contains 17 residues. The V segment lost 0 bases and the J segment 7 bases; nucleotides outside the gene matches: 11. The sequenced part of the CDR3 DNA is TGTGCCAGCAGCCAAGATGGGAGCGGGGGGGCGGTTCGGACC. Encoded protein: CASSQDGSGGAVRT. The CDR3 in its entirety is CASSQDGSGGAVRTQYF.

In terms of frequency, this clone is medium-sized. The read terminates 3 residues before the CDR3 end, so the remaining end is supplied by the germline J gene. The genes are TRBV7-6 and TRBJ2-2, with 8 bases matching TRBD2. There are 17 residues in the CDR3. Trimming at V came to 2 bases and at J to 7 bases, leaving 12 bases not matched to a gene. CDR1 and CDR2 (germline): SGHVS, FNYEAQ. The DNA read from the CDR3 is TGTGCCAGCAGCTTATTTTTGGCGGGGGGTACTCGCGGGGAG. Amino acids: CASSLFLAGGTRGE. The full CDR3 is CASSLFLAGGTRGELFF.

In terms of frequency, this clone is medium-sized (0.01 to 0.1%). The sequenced fragment ends 3 residues before the CDR3 boundary, so the rest is inferred from the germline J gene. The chain has TRBV30 and TRBJ2-2, with 7 positions matching TRBD2. Germline values: CDR1 GTSNPN, CDR2 SVGIG (reference sequence). The trim removed 1 base at V and 4 bases at J, leaving 12 bases unmatched. The CDR3 sequence is 17 residues long. CDR3 amino acids: CAWSELAVGISTGELFF. CDR3 bases read: TGTGCCTGGAGTGAGCTAGCGGTTGGGATCAGCACCGGGGAG.

Here the CDR3 reads CASSGRTGWEETQYF. Partial CDR3 DNA: TGTGCCAGCAGCGGACGGACAGGATGGGAAGAGACG. This chain joins TRBV5-5 and TRBJ2-3; 7 nucleotides line up with TRBD1. The read stops 3 residues short of the end of the CDR3; the missing end is completed from the germline J gene. The CDR3 has 15 amino acids. Germline V gives CDR1 SGHKS, CDR2 YYEKEE (reference sequence).

In the case of this clone: The read comes to an end 3 residues before the CDR3 does, leaving the germline J gene to fill in the end. The chain couples TRBV28 to TRBJ2-3, with TRBD2 matching over 14 bases. CDR1 MDHEN and CDR2 SYDVKM come from the germline V gene. CDR3 length: 16 amino acids. CDR3 sequence reads: CASRRGTSGGGETQYF. Partial CDR3 DNA: TGTGCCAGCAGGCGTGGGACTAGCGGGGGTGGGGAGACG.

Comment on this clone: Coverage ceases 3 residues before the CDR3 finishes, and the germline J gene fills in the end. The V call is TRBV5-8, the J call TRBJ2-5; D may be TRBD1 (6 bases). With 4 bases removed from V and 1 base from J, the gap between germline ends came to 11 bases. The CDR3 covers 14 residues. CDR1 is SGHTS and CDR2 is YDEGEE in the germline V gene. CDR3 protein: CASSRTTGQETQYF. CDR3 DNA, as far as it was read: TGTGCCAGCAGCCGTACGACAGGCCAAGAGACC.

With respect to this clone: The sequenced fragment ends 3 residues before the CDR3 boundary, so the rest is inferred from the germline J gene. The V and J genes are TRBV14 and TRBJ2-2; TRBD2 aligns across 8 bases. The CDR3 length is 15 residues. From germline, CDR1 is SGHDN and CDR2 FVKESK. CDR3 DNA, as far as it was read: TGTGCCAGCAGCCAAGATCTACGGCGGGGGGCTACG. Amino acids: CASSQDLRRGAT. The full CDR3 sequence reads CASSQDLRRGATLFF.

In regard to this clone: The missing CDR3 end, 3 residues past where the read stops, is filled in from the germline J gene. The chain links TRBV7-6 to TRBJ1-2, with TRBD1 identical over 7 bases. Germline values: CDR1 SGHVS, CDR2 FNYEAQ. CDR3 length equals 15 residues. CDR3 in amino acids: CASSLGTGVYNDYTF. The sequenced part of the CDR3 DNA is TGTGCCAGCAGCTTAGGCACAGGGGTTTACAATGAC.

Turning to this clone: The read finishes 3 residues shy of the CDR3 end, and the germline J gene is used to complete it. The genes are TRBV5-1 and TRBJ2-5; 11 positions agree with TRBD2. This CDR3 comprises 16 residues. The germline gives CDR1 SGHRS, CDR2 YFSETQ. The V gene end was trimmed by 1 base and the J gene end by 1 base; junction bases not matched to a gene: 3. This chain's CDR3 is CASSLPLAGGQETQYF. The part of the CDR3 DNA that was read is TGCGCCAGCAGCTTGCCTCTAGCGGGGGGCCAAGAGACC.

Details on this clone: The CDR3 is cut off 3 residues early in the read; its end comes from the germline J gene. The chain carries TRBV11-2 and TRBJ1-2; no firm D call. Germline loops: CDR1 SGHAT, CDR2 FQNNGV. There are 12 residues in the CDR3. Trimming took off 0 bases at V and 6 bases at J, with 5 bases between the two ends. CDR3 bases read: TGTGCCAGCAGCTTAGAATCTAATGGC. Its translation is CASSLESNG. The complete CDR3 sequence is CASSLESNGYTF. The full variable domain, completed using reference TRBV11-2 and TRBJ1-2, is EAGVAQSPRYKIIEKRQSVAFWCNPISGHATLYWYQQILGQGPKLLIQFQNNGVVDDSQLPKDRFSAERLKGVDSTLKIQPAKLEDSAVYLCASSLESNGYTFGSGTRLTVV.

A word on this clone: The read ends 3 residues before the CDR3 terminus; that terminus is restored from the germline J gene. The chain links TRBV2 to TRBJ2-7; tentatively, D is TRBD1 (7 bases). CDR3 length equals 16 residues. CDR1 is SNHLY and CDR2 is FYNNEI in the germline V gene. Trimming stripped 4 bases from V and 5 bases from J, with 21 bases between. This CDR3 reads CASSARTGGTHNEQYF. The part of the CDR3 DNA that was read is TGTGCCAGCAGTGCCCGGACAGGCGGGACCCATAACGAG.

On this clone itself: The CDR3 end lies 3 residues beyond the end of the read and is filled in from the germline J gene. V usage is TRBV11-3 and J usage is TRBJ1-6; D possibly corresponds to TRBD1 (5 bases). V was trimmed by 3 bases and J by 6 bases, leaving 9 bases between them. Germline V gene data show CDR1 as SGHNT and CDR2 as YENEEA. This CDR3 comprises 14 residues. CDR3 sequence reads: CASSLEGLNSPLHF. The covered CDR3 bases are TGTGCCAGCAGCTTGGAGGGGCTTAATTCACCC.

About this clone itself: The CDR3 extends 3 residues past the end of the read, so its final part is completed from the germline J gene. This rearrangement joins TRBV13 to TRBJ2-1; tentatively, D is TRBD2 (5 bases). Germline CDR1 is PRHDT and CDR2 is FYEKMQ (reference sequence). V dropped 0 bases and J dropped 0 bases, with 12 bases sitting between them. This CDR3 is built from 17 residues. CDR3 protein: CASSLGPAESSYNEQFF. CDR3 bases read: TGTGCCAGCAGCTTAGGCCCAGCGGAAAGCTCCTACAATGAG.